Sequencing of this T cell receptor (beta chain) was carried out in a study of response to subunit inactivated influenza vaccine listed by TCRdb under 2018. Regarding the research as a whole: The study used deep quantitative T cell receptor repertoire profiling to track responses to a trivalent subunit inactivated influenza vaccine.

Library preparation was by RT-PCR. The sample was run on an Illumina HiSeq 2500. TCRdb reprocessed the public reads (quality trimming at Q25 with fastp, clone calling with MiXCR) and kept in-frame beta chains. Rows with one shared CDR3 protein collapse into an entry with the most common genes and DNA. The sample records about 540,000 distinct CDR3 sequences, roughly a quarter of which are singletons. The biggest ten clones account for approximately 3% of the sample. In this sample, this clonotype turned up a few times. Its antigen remains undetermined. Qualities for individual bases were not recorded, and no much larger clone is one base off. Trimming takes 0 bases from V and 6 bases from J, and the germline ends sit 9 bases apart. From cysteine to phenylalanine, the CDR3 is 13 amino acids long. Kept here is only the CDR3 DNA, which spans 39 bases and is read in frame from base 1. The germline V gene yields LGHNA for CDR1 and YSLEER for CDR2.

The full study reports these points: It was suggested by the authors that each seasonal influenza vaccination may recruit only a limited number of new T cells.

The data were also submitted as part of a second study, on T cells expressing NK-cell markers. As the second paper documents: The TCR beta cDNA libraries were made using 5'RACE template switching, a step that added both a universal primer site and unique molecular identifiers. In sorted CD3+CD56+NKG2C+, CD3+CD56+NKG2C- and CD3+CD56-NKG2C+ T-cell subsets from 8 or 9 donors, TCR beta-chain repertoires were profiled. Among the eight sequenced donors, seven were HCMV-seropositive and one was HCMV-seronegative. To restrict sorting to alphabetaTCR-expressing T cells, an anti-gammadeltaTCR antibody was added in several experiments. In six donors, the dominant CD3+CD56+NKG2C+ clonotypes ranked among the top 10 CD8+ clonotypes, making up 1.0-7.0% of CD8+ T cells. Those dominant clonotypes were again the most abundant among CD3+CD56-NKG2C+ cells in a handful of donors, at about 28.3-60.1%. It remained unclear whether the expanded NKG2C-expressing T cell clones were specific for HCMV antigens. The study sequenced eight donors, all healthy volunteers chosen at random: three men and five women. A commercial ELISA kit detecting HCMV-specific IgG in serum was used to determine HCMV serostatus. Peripheral blood mononuclear cells were isolated from blood by Ficoll density gradient centrifugation. Using Miltenyi isolation kits, CD4+ and CD8+ T cells were isolated from PBMC through magnetic immunoseparation. Synthesis of cDNA was primed from the TCR beta constant segment and was followed by two consecutive PCR amplification steps. Libraries were sequenced as 2 x 150 bp reads on Illumina HiSeq 2000/2500, MiSeq or NextSeq. Reads were demultiplexed and grouped by UMI with MIGEC, and clonotypes were assembled and quantified with MiTCR. Only TCR cDNA sequences supported by at least two reads were kept to exclude erroneous sequences. Downstream repertoire analysis used the tcR package, and clonotypes were matched across fractions by CDR3 nucleotide sequence plus V segment. VDJmatch was used to annotate antigen specificity against VDJdb, with one amino acid substitution allowed in CDR3.

Sample: CD4+ T cells sorted from PBMCs, taken roughly 13 days after vaccination. Recombination connected TRBV4-3 to TRBJ2-7, with the D gene call left open. The TCR sequence derives from a man over 45 who received an inactivated influenza vaccine. Donor details come from another sample of the same person, matched by shared clones. The CDR3 corresponds to CASSQDRFSEQYF. The DNA is as follows: TGCGCCAGCAGCCAAGATCGGTTCTCCGAGCAGTACTTC.